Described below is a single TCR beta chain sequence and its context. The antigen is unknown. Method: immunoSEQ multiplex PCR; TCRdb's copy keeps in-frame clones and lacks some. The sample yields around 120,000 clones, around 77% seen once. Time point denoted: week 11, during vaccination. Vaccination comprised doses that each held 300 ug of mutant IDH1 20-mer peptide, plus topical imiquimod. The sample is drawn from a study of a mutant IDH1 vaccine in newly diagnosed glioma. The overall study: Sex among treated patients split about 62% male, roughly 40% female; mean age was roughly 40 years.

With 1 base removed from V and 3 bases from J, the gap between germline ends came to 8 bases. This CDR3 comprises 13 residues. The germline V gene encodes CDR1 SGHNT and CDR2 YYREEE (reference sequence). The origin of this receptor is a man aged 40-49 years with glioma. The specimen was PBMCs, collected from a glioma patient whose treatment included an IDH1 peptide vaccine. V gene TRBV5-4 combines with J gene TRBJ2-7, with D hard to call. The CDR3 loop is CASSLTPNYEQYF. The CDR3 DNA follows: TGTGCCAGCAGCTTGACACCTAACTACGAGCAGTACTTC.